The rows below give T cell receptor beta chains drawn from one sample of a study of T cell repertoires in cytomegalovirus infection. TCRdb re-called the reads through MiXCR, storing one row per CDR3 protein. The top ten hold roughly 17% of the sample, which has about 140,000 distinct CDR3 sequences, about 6.3% seen once. Source material: PBMCs. Receptor source: a human donor in good health (CMV status not recorded). Some clones in this sample may be carry-over from other donors' samples. Both conserved end residues are part of each CDR3. The D gene is left open where the match is weak. Rows may omit the clone size; those that give it use once, few, many or a size class.

CASSLALAGGVGQFF TGTGCCAGCAGCTTAGCACTAGCGGGGGGCGTTGGACAGTTCTTC TRBV7-2 TRBD2 TRBJ2-1 many
CASSVPGFSGNTIYF TGTGCCAGCAGCGTGCCGGGGTTCTCTGGAAACACCATATATTTT TRBV12-3/TRBV12-4 - TRBJ1-3 many
CASSPSKSSYNEQFF TGTGCCAGCAGCCCTTCAAAAAGTTCCTACAATGAGCAGTTCTTC TRBV7-2 - TRBJ2-1 many
CASTAGGRGYEQYF TGTGCCAGTACCGCAGGTGGACGGGGGTACGAGCAGTACTTC TRBV7-9 - TRBJ2-7 many
CASSLSRAGENEQYF TGCGCCAGCAGCTTGAGTCGGGCAGGGGAAAACGAGCAGTACTTC TRBV5-1 - TRBJ2-7 many
CASSQDFRYGYTF TGTGCCAGCAGCCAAGATTTCCGCTATGGCTACACCTTC TRBV3-1 - TRBJ1-2 -
CSVDRGANEQFF TGCAGCGTTGATCGCGGGGCCAATGAGCAGTTCTTC TRBV29-1 - TRBJ2-1 many
CASSFGGANYEQYF TGTGCCAGCAGCTTCGGTGGGGCGAACTACGAGCAGTACTTC TRBV11-2 - TRBJ2-7 many
CASSPGQGSGYTF TGTGCCAGCAGCCCAGGACAGGGTAGCGGCTACACCTTC TRBV7-2 TRBD1 TRBJ1-2 many
CSAIGTGSPLHF TGCAGTGCTATAGGGACGGGATCACCCCTCCACTTT TRBV20-1 - TRBJ1-6 -
CASSLAPGQAAIEAFF TGTGCCAGCAGCTTAGCCCCGGGACAGGCAGCTATTGAAGCTTTCTTT TRBV7-2 TRBD1 TRBJ1-1 many
CASSRGGQGGETQYF TGTGCCAGCAGCCGAGGCGGACAGGGAGGGGAGACCCAGTACTTC TRBV7-3 - TRBJ2-5 many
CASSFNPSRETQYF TGTGCCAGCAGCTTTAACCCGTCAAGAGAGACCCAGTACTTC TRBV7-2 - TRBJ2-5 many
CASSLGGDTEAFF TGTGCCAGCAGCTTAGGGGGGGACACTGAAGCTTTCTTT TRBV11-2 - TRBJ1-1 many
CASRGGRADPSTDTQYF TGTGCCAGCCGGGGTGGACGGGCCGATCCTAGCACAGATACGCAGTATTTT TRBV7-2 - TRBJ2-3 -
CASTILGVQETQYF TGTGCCAGCACCATCTTGGGGGTGCAAGAGACCCAGTACTTC TRBV2 - TRBJ2-5 -
CSAQGYTEAFF TGCAGTGCTCAGGGGTACACTGAAGCTTTCTTT TRBV20-1 - TRBJ1-1 many
CASSLAGGGATDTQYF TGTGCCAGCAGCTTAGCGGGCGGGGGAGCCACAGATACGCAGTATTTT TRBV7-2 TRBD2 TRBJ2-3 many
CSAERGGSATEAFF TGCAGCGCCGAGAGAGGGGGCTCGGCCACTGAAGCTTTCTTT TRBV29-1 TRBD1 TRBJ1-1 -
CATRDSGGTEAFF TGTGCCACTCGGGACAGCGGGGGAACTGAAGCTTTCTTT TRBV24-1 TRBD1 TRBJ1-1 many
CASSEAGEGPLLYF TGCGCCAGCAGTGAGGCGGGGGAGGGACCCCTGCTTTACTTC TRBV10-1 TRBD2 TRBJ2-5 few
CASSYNSRTGVGNTIYF TGTGCCAGCAGTTATAATTCCAGGACAGGCGTTGGAAACACCATATATTTT TRBV6-2/TRBV6-3 TRBD1 TRBJ1-3 many
CASSVPGQPRGYTF TGTGCCAGCAGTGTCCCGGGACAGCCCCGTGGCTACACCTTC TRBV2 TRBD1 TRBJ1-2 -